The 26 T cell receptor beta chains presented below share a single source sample, sequenced in a study of cytomegalovirus exposure and HLA in healthy donors. A multiplex PCR was run with 60 Vbeta primers and 13 Jbeta primers. Repertoires were generated with immunoSEQ multiplex PCR, while TCRdb's copy carries only in-frame clones and drops some. The profile covers about 110,000 clones, with around 85% appearing a single time and 6.2% taken by the ten largest. The specimen sequenced was PBMCs. These receptors were taken from a man aged 30 to 45 in good health and CMV-seropositive.

This chain uses TRBV5-1 with TRBJ1-4; no definite D call. This CDR3 has 15 residues. From germline, CDR1 is SGHRS and CDR2 YFSETQ. Trimming removed 1 base from V and 5 bases from J, with 12 bases in between. Written as DNA, the CDR3 is TGCGCCAGCAGCTTGTATATGCCGGGGAATGAAAAACTGTTTTTT. It yields the protein CASSLYMPGNEKLFF.

V is TRBV5-8 and J is TRBJ2-5; TRBD2 agrees at 11 bases. Germline loops: CDR1 SGHTS, CDR2 YDEGEE. The CDR3 covers 16 residues. V shed 0 bases and J 4 bases; nucleotides not matched to a gene: 5. This CDR3 reads CASSLAGLAGGETQYF. Written as DNA, the CDR3 is TGTGCCAGCAGCTTGGCTGGGCTAGCGGGGGGAGAGACCCAGTACTTC.

This clone was recorded once. V usage is TRBV5-1 and J usage is TRBJ1-2; D is perhaps TRBD1 (6 bases). Germline V CDR1 and CDR2: SGHRS, YFSETQ. The CDR3 extends over 12 amino acids. Deletions cut 4 bases from V and 2 bases from J, with 6 bases between. CDR3 in DNA: TGCGCCAGCAGCGGGACAAACTATGGCTACACCTTC. This translates into CASSGTNYGYTF.

The J gene is TRBJ1-4, the V gene TRBV9; 10 bases align to TRBD1. CDR1 and CDR2 (germline): SGDLS, YYNGEE. The CDR3 is made up of 15 amino acids. V lost 3 bases, J lost 4 bases, and 3 bases stayed unmatched. The CDR3 protein is CASSAGTGDNEKLFF. The CDR3 nucleotides are TGTGCCAGCAGCGCTGGGACAGGGGATAATGAAAAACTGTTTTTT.

J is TRBJ2-7 and V is TRBV13; 7 nucleotides align to TRBD1. The J segment lost 5 bases and the V segment lost 5 bases, leaving 15 bases of the junction unmatched. CDR1 and CDR2 from the germline V gene are PRHDT and FYEKMQ (reference sequence). The CDR3 spans 16 residues. The CDR3 reads CASSRGPFTGEHEQYF. Here the CDR3 DNA reads TGTGCCAGCAGCCGGGGACCGTTCACAGGGGAGCACGAGCAGTACTTC.

The V call is TRBV2, the J call TRBJ2-7; 10 bases line up with TRBD2. The V and J ends lost 4 bases and 3 bases, in that order; junction bases with no gene match: 3. This CDR3 is built from 14 residues. Germline loops: CDR1 SNHLY, CDR2 FYNNEI. The CDR3 region is CASSGVAGGYEQYF. The CDR3 DNA sequence: TGTGCCAGCAGTGGGGTAGCGGGGGGCTACGAGCAGTACTTC.

This clone appeared a few times. CDR3 nucleotide sequence: TGTGCCAGCAGCTTAAGTATGAACACTGAAGCTTTCTTT. Residues: CASSLSMNTEAFF. The rearrangement joins TRBV7-3 to TRBJ1-1, with unresolved D. Germline V gene data show CDR1 as SGHTA and CDR2 as FQGTGA. The CDR3 has 13 amino acids. Trimming took off 1 base at V and 0 bases at J, with 3 bases between the two ends. Combining the CDR3 with reference TRBV7-3 and TRBJ1-1 gives the whole variable domain GAGVSQTPSNKVTEKGKYVELRCDPISGHTALYWYRQSLGQGPEFLIYFQGTGAADDSGLPNDRFFAVRPEGSVSTLKIQRTERGDSAVYLCASSLSMNTEAFFGQGTRLTVV.

Only a few counts were recorded for this clone. The rearrangement links TRBV9 to TRBJ1-4; D is unclear. The CDR3 spans 14 residues. The ends were cut back, 3 bases at V and 4 bases at J, with 10 bases in the middle. The germline CDR1 and CDR2 sequences are SGDLS and YYNGEE. This chain's CDR3 is CASSGGRDNEKLFF. CDR3 coding DNA: TGTGCCAGCAGCGGAGGGAGGGATAATGAAAAACTGTTTTTT.

The rearrangement links TRBV5-6 to TRBJ2-5, with TRBD1 identical over 7 bases. The end of the DNA aligns better with TRBJ2-7, so the J call may be wrong. Germline V gene sequence: CDR1 SGHDT, CDR2 YYEEEE. The CDR3 length is 14 residues. DNA for the CDR3: TGTGCCAGCAGCTTGTTGGTGACAGGGTACGAGCAGTACTTC. It translates to CASSLLVTGYEQYF.

This chain uses TRBV7-2 with TRBJ1-4; D is uncertain. The germline V gene has CDR1 SGHTA and CDR2 FQGNSA. V shed 5 bases and J shed 6 bases, with 16 bases lying between them. The CDR3 has 15 amino acids. CDR3 bases: TGTGCCAGCAGCCCTATAGGAGGGAGCGATGAAAAACTGTTTTTT. This sequence encodes CASSPIGGSDEKLFF.

J is TRBJ2-7 and V is TRBV7-9; 9 nucleotides line up with TRBD1. The CDR3 loop spans 16 amino acids. Unmatched junction bases numbered 13, after V lost 5 bases and J lost 5 bases. Per the germline V gene, CDR1 is SEHNR and CDR2 is FQNEAQ (reference sequence). This CDR3 reads CASSRRTGTGNNEQYF. Written as DNA, the CDR3 is TGTGCCAGCAGCCGTCGCACCGGGACAGGGAACAACGAGCAGTACTTC.

The chain joins TRBV5-6 to TRBJ2-5; no definite D call. The assigned J gene may be wrong: the sequence end matches TRBJ2-7 better. The CDR3 contains 16 residues. Germline V lookup: CDR1 SGHDT, CDR2 YYEEEE. CDR3 loop: CASSLLNSRNSYEQYF. CDR3 bases: TGTGCCAGCAGCTTGTTGAACAGCAGGAACTCCTACGAGCAGTACTTC.

This chain connects TRBV11-3 to TRBJ2-2; no firm D call. The CDR3 contains 16 residues. Per the germline V gene, CDR1 is SGHNT and CDR2 is YENEEA. The germline V and J ends were trimmed by 1 base and 7 bases, with 16 bases remaining between them. This CDR3 is CASSLGRSVISGELFF. The CDR3 nucleotides are TGTGCCAGCAGCTTAGGGAGATCGGTGATTAGCGGGGAGCTGTTTTTT.

This clone has more than one count but fewer than ten. The V and J genes are TRBV10-1 and TRBJ1-1; 9 bases are a match to TRBD1. This CDR3 is 15 amino acids long. Germline V gives CDR1 WNHNN, CDR2 SYGVQD (reference sequence). The J segment lost 7 bases and the V segment lost 0 bases, leaving 6 bases of the junction unmatched. The CDR3 region is CASSESGQGTGEAFF. The DNA for the CDR3 is TGCGCCAGCAGTGAGTCGGGACAGGGTACCGGTGAAGCTTTCTTT.

V is TRBV28 and J is TRBJ2-7; tentative D call: TRBD1 (5 bases). This CDR3 contains 13 residues. Germline CDR1 and CDR2: MDHEN and SYDVKM. V lost 5 bases and J 5 bases, leaving 13 bases between the germline ends. Here the CDR3 reads CASSVRVSHEQYF. The CDR3 nucleotides are TGTGCCAGCAGTGTCAGGGTTTCCCACGAGCAGTACTTC.

This clone came up once. V usage is TRBV2 and J usage is TRBJ2-1; TRBD2 agrees at 16 bases. The V and J ends lost 10 bases and 15 bases, in that order; junction bases with no gene match: 12. This CDR3 region has 14 residues. CDR1 is SNHLY and CDR2 is FYNNEI in the germline V gene. CDR3 DNA sequence: TGTGCCACCACTGGGACTAGCGGGGGGGGGTTGCGGTTCTTC. It codes for CATTGTSGGGLRFF.

The genes are TRBV6-6 and TRBJ1-2; D unclear. Trimming removed 2 bases at V and 8 bases at J, with 18 bases between. CDR3 size: 15 residues. Germline CDR1 MNHNY, CDR2 SVGAGI (reference sequence). In DNA, the CDR3 is TGTGCCAGCAGTTACGATCTGGGCCAATACGAGGGCTACACCTTC. As protein: CASSYDLGQYEGYTF.

The gene calls are TRBV28 and TRBJ2-1; D not certain. This CDR3 is 13 amino acids long. Germline V gene data show CDR1 as MDHEN and CDR2 as SYDVKM. V was cut by 4 bases and J by 15 bases, with 19 bases left in between. The CDR3 reads CASSSPPKEEAFF. CDR3 sequence (DNA): TGTGCCAGCAGTTCCCCCCCCAAGGAAGAGGCGTTCTTC.

This chain links TRBV5-6 with TRBJ2-1; TRBD2 is a possible D gene (5 bases). The CDR3 spans 14 residues. With 5 bases removed from V and 6 bases from J, the gap between germline ends came to 15 bases. The V gene's germline CDR1 is SGHDT and CDR2 YYEEEE. The CDR3 DNA sequence: TGTGCCAGCAGGTACCGGACTCGGGGCAATGAGCAGTTCTTC. It specifies CASRYRTRGNEQFF. Full variable domain (outside the CDR3, taken from reference TRBV5-6 and TRBJ2-1): DAGVTQSPTHLIKTRGQQVTLRCSPKSGHDTVSWYQQALGQGPQFIFQYYEEEERQRGNFPDRFSGHQFPNYSSELNVNALLLGDSALYLCASRYRTRGNEQFFGPGTRLTVL.

The chain uses TRBV12-5 and TRBJ1-1; 7 nucleotides match TRBD1. The CDR3 is 13 amino acids. After removal of 10 bases from V and 4 bases from J, the junction contained 9 bases not matched to a gene. Germline assignment: CDR1 LGHNT and CDR2 FRNRAP. This CDR3 is CATRTGLGTEAFF. Here the CDR3 DNA reads TGTGCTACCAGGACAGGTTTGGGCACTGAAGCTTTCTTT.

This clone occurred once. This chain joins TRBV6-5 and TRBJ2-5, with 7 bases fitting TRBD2. Germline lookup yields CDR1 MNHEY and CDR2 SVGAGI. The CDR3 extends over 15 amino acids. The junction had 7 bases not matched to a gene; V was cut back by 4 bases and J by 2 bases. The CDR3 bases are TGTGCCAGCAGTTTGGCCGGGGGGATACAAGAGACCCAGTACTTC. Translating it yields CASSLAGGIQETQYF.

V and J are TRBV19 and TRBJ1-5; tentative D call: TRBD1 (6 bases). The germline gives CDR1 LNHDA, CDR2 SQIVND (reference sequence). V gave up 4 bases and J gave up 4 bases, with 11 bases separating them. CDR3 length equals 14 residues. The CDR3: CASSTGEGNQPQHF. The DNA of the CDR3 is TGTGCCAGTAGTACAGGGGAGGGAAATCAGCCCCAGCATTTT.

This chain connects TRBV7-6 to TRBJ2-1; TRBD2 matches 13 bases. Germline loops: CDR1 SGHVS, CDR2 FNYEAQ. With V trimmed by 4 bases and J by 0 bases, 15 bases remained unmatched. The CDR3 contains 21 residues. CDR3 nucleotide sequence: TGTGCCAGCAGCTATCGCTTACGACTAGCGGGGGGCTCAAGCTCCTACAATGAGCAGTTCTTC. Amino acids: CASSYRLRLAGGSSSYNEQFF.

Regarding this clone: The junction departs from the called germline gene at one end, perhaps through a read error. Other DNA sequences in this specimen translate into the identical CDR3. The rearrangement joins TRBV27 to TRBJ1-1; TRBD1 agrees at 7 bases. This CDR3 contains 15 residues. Germline V lookup: CDR1 MNHEY, CDR2 SMNVEV (reference sequence). Here the CDR3 DNA reads TGTGCCAGCAGTACATACAGGGGTGGTGACACTGAAGCCTTCTTT. This codes for CASSTYRGGDTEAFF.

The chain employs TRBV11-2 and TRBJ1-1; perhaps TRBD1 as D (5 bases). There are 14 residues in the CDR3. V shed 4 bases and J shed 0 bases, with 9 bases lying between them. Looked up from germline, CDR1 is SGHAT and CDR2 is FQNNGV. The CDR3 loop is CASSSKGLNTEAFF. The CDR3 DNA is TGTGCCAGCAGCTCCAAGGGGCTGAACACTGAAGCTTTCTTT. The full variable domain, with the rest looked up from reference TRBV11-2 and TRBJ1-1, is EAGVAQSPRYKIIEKRQSVAFWCNPISGHATLYWYQQILGQGPKLLIQFQNNGVVDDSQLPKDRFSAERLKGVDSTLKIQPAKLEDSAVYLCASSSKGLNTEAFFGQGTRLTVV.

The J gene is TRBJ1-3, the V gene TRBV27; D gene uncertain. This CDR3 has 12 residues. V was shortened by 10 bases and J by 9 bases, with 16 bases between the two germline ends. CDR1 MNHEY and CDR2 SMNVEV come from the germline V gene (reference sequence). The CDR3 sequence: CATLPVVFTIYF. The CDR3 bases are TGTGCCACCTTACCGGTCGTTTTCACCATATATTTT.